This T cell receptor (beta chain) was captured in a study of regulatory T cells in long-lasting Graves disease. Points on this clonotype: Antigen specificity is unknown.

For TCR beta, libraries came from iRepertoire HTBI primers and Arm-PCR of CDR3 regions. TCRdb re-called the multiplex PCR reads through MiXCR, storing one row per CDR3 protein. The repertoire consists of 250,000 or so distinct CDR3 sequences, with 20% occurring once and the leading ten covering approximately 15%. This CDR3 spans 14 amino acids. Germline V gene sequence: CDR1 LNHDA, CDR2 SQIVND (reference sequence). Trimming pared 7 bases from V and 4 bases from J, leaving 14 bases between. Time point defined: newly diagnosed GD, antithyroid drugs for less than 3 months. The TCR library was made from RNA extracted from PBMCs. Blood from the periphery, approximately 9 milliliters in all, was drawn into EDTA tubes. Overall study findings and caveats: Preferential use of TRBV28, TRBJ1-2 and TRBJ2-5 was seen in persistent disease. Small numbers of samples may have cut accuracy.

The sequence came from a female donor with Graves disease. The gene calls are TRBV19 and TRBJ1-5; D may be TRBD1 (5 bases). The sequencing used peripheral blood mononuclear cells (PBMCs), collected at new diagnosis, from a patient treated with antithyroid drugs. CDR3: CASTRDGRNQPQHF. The CDR3 nucleotides are TGTGCCAGTACGCGGGACGGTCGGAATCAGCCCCAGCATTTT.